The 16 T cell receptor beta chains given below trace back to one sample, sequenced in a study of T cells in Graves' hyperthyroidism and ophthalmopathy. RNA transcripts gave rise to amplified TCR beta CDR3 regions. The HTBI primer set was used in a first-round RT-PCR of the TCR CDR3. TCRdb re-called the multiplex PCR reads through MiXCR, storing one row per CDR3 protein. The sample has roughly 250,000 distinct CDR3 sequences, roughly 20% seen once; the top ten hold around 62%. The specimen sequenced was blood. The source of these receptors is a man aged 25 to 40 with Graves' ophthalmopathy.

This clonotype came up a few times. J is TRBJ2-5 and V is TRBV11-3; D call uncertain. Between the trimmed V and J ends, which lost 3 bases and 7 bases, there was a span of 24 bases. The V gene's germline CDR1 is SGHNT and CDR2 YENEEA. The CDR3 runs to 17 residues. CDR3 coding DNA: TGTGCCAGCAGCTTTTATTCCAGCGACGGAACCCCAAGGACCCAGTACTTC. Translation gives CASSFYSSDGTPRTQYF.

This clonotype was counted only a few times. The V call is TRBV5-1, the J call TRBJ1-1, with D perhaps TRBD1 (5 bases). CDR1 is SGHRS, CDR2 YFSETQ, per germline. Trimming pared 0 bases from V and 0 bases from J, leaving 12 bases between. This CDR3 has 16 amino acids. DNA of the CDR3: TGCGCCAGCAGCTTGGGGCCCTGGGACTTGAACACTGAAGCTTTCTTT. This sequence encodes CASSLGPWDLNTEAFF.

This clonotype showed up just once. V usage is TRBV7-9 and J usage is TRBJ2-2; D is possibly TRBD2 (6 bases). Germline CDR1 is SEHNR and CDR2 is FQNEAQ (reference sequence). CDR3 length: 15 residues. V lost 5 bases and J lost 8, with 18 bases in between. The CDR3 protein is CASSHDGSGAGELFF. CDR3 coding DNA: TGTGCCAGCAGCCACGACGGGAGCGGTGCTGGGGAGCTGTTTTTT.

For this clonotype: Without the conserved terminal phenylalanine or tryptophan, this CDR3 likely stems from a read error. V usage is TRBV6-1 and J usage is TRBJ2-7, with D perhaps TRBD1 (6 bases). This CDR3 spans 15 amino acids. The germline V and J ends were trimmed by 6 bases and 0 bases, with 15 bases remaining between them. Germline V gene sequence: CDR1 MNHNS, CDR2 SASEGT. The CDR3 DNA is TGTGCCAGCAGCTCTGACAGGCGTAGCTCCTACGAGCAGTACTCC. This translates into CASSSDRRSSYEQYS.

The J gene is TRBJ2-3, the V gene TRBV29-1; 11 nucleotides match TRBD1. The CDR3 sequence is 15 residues long. Trimming cost V 2 bases and J 5 bases; bases outside gene matches: 6. Germline assignment: CDR1 SQVTM and CDR2 ANQGSEA. CDR3 residues: CSVESRDRGGDTQYF. CDR3 DNA: TGCAGCGTTGAATCCAGGGACAGGGGGGGAGATACGCAGTATTTT.

This clonotype has a count of ten or more. The gene calls are TRBV30 and TRBJ1-2; D is unresolved. V lost 3 bases and J 6 bases, leaving 8 bases between the germline ends. There are 11 residues in the CDR3. Germline V gene lookup returns CDR1 GTSNPN and CDR2 SVGIG (reference sequence). The CDR3 spells CAWRVRHGYTF. CDR3 in DNA: TGTGCCTGGAGGGTCCGGCATGGCTACACCTTC.

This clonotype appeared many times. V and J are TRBV5-1 and TRBJ2-7; 15 positions match TRBD2. Trimming took 4 bases from V and 6 from J; bases not matched to a gene: 5. The V gene's germline CDR1 is SGHRS and CDR2 YFSETQ. The CDR3 has 15 residues. The CDR3 DNA sequence: TGCGCCAGCAGCAGGGGACTAGCGGGAGGTTCCGAGCAGTACTTC. It encodes CASSRGLAGGSEQYF.

This chain joins TRBV28 and TRBJ1-2; the D gene is possibly TRBD1 (6 bases). V gave up 4 bases and J gave up 4 bases, with 13 bases separating them. CDR1 is MDHEN and CDR2 is SYDVKM in the germline V gene. The CDR3 extends over 14 amino acids. This CDR3 reads CASSSSPGAYGYTF. CDR3 sequence (DNA): TGTGCCAGCAGTTCCTCTCCGGGGGCCTATGGCTACACCTTC.

This chain links TRBV18 with TRBJ2-2; TRBD2 aligns across 10 bases. With V trimmed by 3 bases and J by 6 bases, 10 bases remained unmatched. Germline V gene lookup returns CDR1 KGHSH and CDR2 LQKENI. There are 17 residues in the CDR3. CDR3 region: CASSPSAAGGPSGELFF. The CDR3 nucleotides are TGTGCCAGCTCACCGAGCGCAGCGGGAGGGCCTTCCGGGGAGCTGTTTTTT.

The chain recombines TRBV7-9 with TRBJ1-4; TRBD1 aligns across 7 bases. Trimming cost V 6 bases and J 8 bases; bases outside gene matches: 18. The CDR3 is made up of 17 amino acids. Germline CDR1 and CDR2: SEHNR and FQNEAQ (reference sequence). This CDR3 reads CASRAQEGNRGGEKLFF. Here the CDR3 DNA reads TGTGCCAGCAGGGCTCAGGAGGGGAACAGGGGAGGCGAAAAACTGTTTTTT.

The table lists this clonotype with a few counts. The chain recombines TRBV7-9 with TRBJ2-3; D is perhaps TRBD2 (5 bases). The germline CDR1 and CDR2 sequences are SEHNR and FQNEAQ (reference sequence). V was cut by 4 bases and J by 11 bases, with 16 bases left in between. This CDR3 region has 13 residues. The CDR3, as DNA: TGTGCCAGCAGCTCACATCTGGGCGAGGGGCAGTATTTT. Encoded protein: CASSSHLGEGQYF. The full variable domain, in which reference TRBV7-9 and TRBJ2-3 provide the parts outside the CDR3, is DTGVSQNPRHKITKRGQNVTFRCDPISEHNRLYWYRQTLGQGPEFLTYFQNEAQLEKSRLLSDRFSAERPKGSFSTLEIQRTEQGDSAMYLCASSSHLGEGQYFGPGTRLTVL.

This clonotype was observed a few times. This chain connects TRBV7-2 to TRBJ1-5; D not resolved. The germline V gene encodes CDR1 SGHTA and CDR2 FQGNSA. The CDR3 consists of 14 residues. Trimming shortened V by 1 base and J by 0 bases, and 4 bases separated the two germline ends. The chain's CDR3 is CASSLEYSNQPQHF. The DNA for the CDR3 is TGTGCCAGCAGCTTAGAGTATAGCAATCAGCCCCAGCATTTT.

This clonotype came up many times. This chain connects TRBV5-1 to TRBJ2-1; possibly TRBD2 for D (6 bases). This CDR3 spans 15 amino acids. Germline values: CDR1 SGHRS, CDR2 YFSETQ. The V end was cut by 0 bases, the J end by 3 bases, with 10 bases between. For the CDR3, the DNA is TGCGCCAGCAGCTTGGTAGCGGCCAGCTACAATGAGCAGTTCTTC. This codes for CASSLVAASYNEQFF. Filled out from reference TRBV5-1 and TRBJ2-1, the complete variable domain reads KAGVTQTPRYLIKTRGQQVTLSCSPISGHRSVSWYQQTPGQGLQFLFEYFSETQRNKGNFPGRFSGRQFSNSRSEMNVSTLELGDSALYLCASSLVAASYNEQFFGPGTRLTVL.

V and J are TRBV10-2 and TRBJ1-1; 9 bases align to TRBD1. The CDR3 length is 14 residues. With V trimmed by 8 bases and J by 7 bases, 11 bases remained unmatched. Germline V CDR1 and CDR2: WSHSY, SAAADI. CDR3 protein: CASLLRTGASEAFF. CDR3 DNA: TGCGCCAGCCTTCTAAGGACAGGGGCCAGTGAAGCTTTCTTT.

V and J are TRBV6-2 or TRBV6-3 and TRBJ2-1; D is unclear. The CDR3 covers 14 residues. Trimming removed 0 bases from V and 3 bases from J, with 6 bases in between. CDR1 is MNHEY, CDR2 SVGEGT, per germline. In DNA form, the CDR3 reads TGTGCCAGCAGTTACTCGAGTGGCTACAATGAGCAGTTCTTC. The encoded protein is CASSYSSGYNEQFF.

For this clonotype: This may be a read error, as it is one base from a much larger clone. The chain links TRBV30 to TRBJ1-5; 7 bases line up with TRBD1. Looked up from germline, CDR1 is GTSNPN and CDR2 is SVGIG (reference sequence). V was pared by 1 base and J by 7 bases, with 4 bases of the junction left unmatched. This CDR3 spans 13 amino acids. CDR3 DNA sequence: TGTGCCTGGAGTGGGATAGGGGGCCAGCCCCAGCATTTT. Translated: CAWSGIGGQPQHF. Complete variable domain (other parts from reference TRBV30 and TRBJ1-5): SQTIHQWPATLVQPVGSPLSLECTVEGTSNPNLYWYRQAAGRGLQLLFYSVGIGQISSEVPQNLSASRPQDRQFILSSKKLLLSDSGFYLCAWSGIGGQPQHFGDGTRLSIL.